Given below is one TCR beta chain in context. Via MiXCR, TCRdb re-called the RT-PCR reads, giving one row per CDR3 protein. Here the sample spans some 640,000 distinct CDR3 sequences, over 11% being singletons. The data are from a study of response to subunit inactivated influenza vaccine. Germline V gene sequence: CDR1 SNHLY, CDR2 FYNNEI. The CDR3 totals 14 residues. V shed 3 bases and J shed 3 bases, with 11 bases lying between them. The TCR was taken from a man over 45 who received an inactivated influenza vaccine. This chain connects TRBV2 to TRBJ1-2, with D hard to call. This sample comprised PBMCs from blood, obtained 14 days before vaccination. CDR3 loop: CASSDSGPDYGYTF. Written as DNA, the CDR3 is TGTGCCAGCAGTGATTCAGGACCCGACTATGGCTACACCTTC.